The TCR beta chain under discussion was sequenced for a study of blood T cell repertoires in COVID-19. About the research overall: The origin of the acute and convalescent COVID-19 samples was the United States, Italy and Spain. Nucleic acid was either cDNA or gDNA, and it came from T cells, B-cell-depleted T cells, or PBMCs.

As processed by the authors: The assay estimated nucleated cells by amplifying reference gene primers. TCRdb keeps only in-frame clones here, not all; method: immunoSEQ multiplex PCR. V and J calls and clone size are as listed in that table; D and trimming were resolved from the DNA. The profile shows fewer than 40,000 clones, approximately 80% of them singletons. Germline V gene sequence: CDR1 SGHRS, CDR2 YFSETQ. The V and J ends lost 3 bases and 3 bases, in that order; junction bases with no gene match: 13. This CDR3 has 18 amino acids. This sequence joins TRBV5-1 and TRBJ2-1; 9 nucleotides line up with TRBD2. The sample comprised peripheral blood. The TCR originated in an elderly man with acute or convalescent COVID-19. Here the CDR3 DNA reads TGCGCCAGCAGCTCTGGCGGGAGGGCCCCGGATCGCTACAATGAGCAGTTCTTC. Encoded protein: CASSSGGRAPDRYNEQFF.